This TCR beta chain comes out of a study of cytomegalovirus exposure and HLA in healthy donors. General study points: Later analysis identified about 18,000 TCR beta sequences associated with HLA alleles, using a false discovery rate threshold of 0.05. CMV serostatus was the sole immune exposure information available. V- and J-gene trimming of TCR beta was linked (in a later analysis) to a missense DCLRE1C variant.

Losses at the gene ends were 4 bases for V and 6 bases for J; bases not matched to a gene: 9. This CDR3 contains 16 residues. Germline V lookup: CDR1 PRHDT, CDR2 FYEKMQ (reference sequence). Amplification used 60 Vbeta primers and 13 Jbeta primers. Using immunoSEQ multiplex PCR, the repertoire was profiled, and TCRdb retains in-frame clones only, with some absent. The table lists over 100,000 clones, under 80% of them singletons. Only a few counts were recorded for this clone. Its cognate antigen is unknown. Material: PBMCs. The chain links TRBV13 to TRBJ2-1; 10 bases fit TRBD2. The TCR sequence derives from a woman between 50 and 59 years old in good health and CMV-seropositive. CDR3 coding DNA: TGTGCCAGCAGCTCCTGGTCTAGCGGGAGAGCCAATGAGCAGTTCTTC. Translated: CASSSWSSGRANEQFF.